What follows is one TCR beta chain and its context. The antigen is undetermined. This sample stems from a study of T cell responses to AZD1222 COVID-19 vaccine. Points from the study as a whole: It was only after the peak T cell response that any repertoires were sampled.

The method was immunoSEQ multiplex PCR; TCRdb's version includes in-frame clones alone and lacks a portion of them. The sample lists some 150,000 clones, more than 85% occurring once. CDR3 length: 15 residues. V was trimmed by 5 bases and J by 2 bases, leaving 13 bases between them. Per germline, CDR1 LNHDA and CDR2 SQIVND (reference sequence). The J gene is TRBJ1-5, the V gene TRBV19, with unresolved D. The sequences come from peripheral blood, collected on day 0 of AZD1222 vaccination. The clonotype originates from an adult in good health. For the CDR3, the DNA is TGTGCCAGTAGTCTTCTGACAAGGGGCAATCAGCCCCAGCATTTT. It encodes CASSLLTRGNQPQHF.